This is a list of T cell receptor beta chains from one sample in a study of T cell changes during pregnancy in multiple sclerosis. Profiled with immunoSEQ multiplex PCR; TCRdb holds only in-frame clones, not every one. Of about 75,000 clones in the sample, 94% were seen once. Specimen: CD4+ T cells from peripheral blood mononuclear cells, collected after pregnancy. The receptors were sampled from a female donor with multiple sclerosis, enrolled in a pregnancy study. CDR3s include the opening cysteine and the closing phenylalanine or tryptophan. Fields, in order: clone size, D gene, V gene, CDR3 protein. A D gene is named only where the DNA matches it firmly. Only some rows state a clone size, as once, few, many or a class for expanded clones.

NA,NA,TRBV2,CASSLDSKETQYF
NA,TRBD2,TRBV28,CASRAGGGTDTQYF
NA,TRBD1,TRBV4-2,CASSQAHGQGGLNEQFF
once,TRBD1,TRBV11-3,CASSSDRFSGELFF
NA,NA,TRBV29-1,CSVDNTGFTEAFF
NA,NA,TRBV5-5,CASSLFGVTEAFF
NA,NA,TRBV27,CASSRPTGGVSYEQYF
once,NA,TRBV7-9,CASSLSELQGADTQYF
NA,TRBD2,TRBV27,CASSLWASGGANVLTF
NA,NA,TRBV11-2,CASSLTWGVRNEKLFF
NA,NA,TRBV2,CASSVGAASNQPQHF
NA,TRBD1,TRBV9,CASSYLDTNRGAEAFF
NA,TRBD1,TRBV27,CASSSGTGVTTGELFF
NA,TRBD2,TRBV18,CASSPLGGGSSGETQYF
NA,TRBD1,TRBV4-2,CASSPPGQSNNEQFF
NA,NA,TRBV19,CASSMAGYNEQFF
NA,NA,TRBV19,CASSIRQYTEAFF
NA,TRBD2,TRBV18,CASSPGLAGGGETQYF
NA,TRBD2,TRBV6-6,CASSLPSGSGNEQFF
NA,TRBD2,TRBV28,CASSDGLAPLAFYNEQFF
NA,NA,TRBV5-1,CASSLKVEAGELFF
NA,TRBD2,TRBV5-8,CASSLAASGGTYEQYF
NA,TRBD1,TRBV29-1,CSATGQGESDSGNTIYF